This TCR beta chain was captured by sequencing in a study of human CD8 memory T cell subsets (dated by TCRdb to 2020 to 2021). Concerning the study at large: To assess how stem-like (TSTEM), progenitor exhausted-like (TPEX) and effector memory CD8+ T cell subsets are clonally related, the TCRbeta repertoires of these three subsets were compared. TCRbeta repertoires were obtained from six donors, each contributing TSTEM, TPEX and effector memory subsets. Findings and caveats that apply to the study as a whole: Similarly high normalized Shannon-Wiener diversity was shown by TSTEM and TPEX subsets, whereas comparatively lower diversity was seen in effector memory subsets. Based on Chao1 estimates, TSTEM subsets appeared to have greater repertoire diversity than TPEX subsets, which may reflect a broader range of specificities. Both stem-like subsets shared clonotypes with effector memory cells, but TSTEM and TPEX repertoires overlapped minimally, suggesting distinct antigen spectra. Only TCRbeta chains were sequenced, and repertoire comparisons rested on a handful of donors tested with paired t-tests and Bonferroni correction.

This clonotype is medium-sized (0.01 to 0.1%) as judged by frequency; no count is noted. No antigen is known for it. Early differentiated memory cells that were CCR7+ PD-1+ TIGIT+ and had dysfunctional, exhausted-like traits were classified as progenitor exhausted-like memory CD8+ T cells (TPEX). Density gradient separation was used to isolate peripheral blood mononuclear cells from buffy coats of healthy donors. In the study, negative magnetic separation with EasySep or MojoSort CD8+ T cell isolation kits was used to enrich total CD8+ T cells. An RNeasy Mini Kit was used to extract total RNA from duplicate vials of roughly 150,000 sorted CD8+ T cells per subset. The PBMCs were used either fresh or after being cryopreserved in fetal bovine serum with approximately 9.5% DMSO. CD8+ T cell subsets were sorted to purity by fluorescence-activated cell sorting on a FACSAria III. Sequencing was performed on a NextSeq 550. A Human TCR Profiling Kit was used to prepare UMI-labeled 5' RACE TCRbeta libraries. Every TCRbeta library was prepared in parallel with an identical number of PCR cycles. In the original analysis: Between about 2,700 and 20,000 functional CDR3beta clonotypes were contained in each TCRbeta library. UMI extraction and consensus assembly used MIGEC 1.2.9, requiring at least three reads per UMI. MiXCR 3.0.3 was used to extract in-frame CDR3beta repertoires. Diversity metrics were computed in VDJtools 1.2.1 after downsampling each sample to 42,000 randomly selected UMIs. Repertoire overlap metrics D, R and F2 were calculated in VDJtools for the top 3,000 clones of each sample pair. Based on TCRdb reprocessing of the reads, there is one entry per CDR3 protein sequence, and DNA is missing. The V and J calls, along with clone size, are taken from TCRdb and not from the paper's own processing. For this sample, the table gives thousands of distinct CDR3 sequences. Jointly, the top ten make up approximately 15% of the sample.

For CDR1 and CDR2, the germline V gene (reference sequence) lists MNHNY and SVGAGI. The CDR3 runs 11 amino acids, cysteine and phenylalanine included. No DNA sequence was recorded. The clonotype comes from a human donor in good health. The rearrangement combines TRBV6-6 with TRBJ1-1. Sequenced input: CD8+ T cells from PBMCs. CDR3 region: CASSYLGEAFF.